This T cell receptor (beta chain) comes out of a study of blood T cell repertoires in COVID-19. Study details: The United States, Italy and Spain supplied acute and convalescent COVID-19 samples. The cDNA or gDNA used as material had been derived from T cells, B-cell-depleted T cells, or PBMCs.

This clone was picked up a small number of times. V was pared by 2 bases and J by 6 bases, with 6 bases of the junction left unmatched. Germline CDR1 is GTSNPN and CDR2 is SVGIG (reference sequence). The CDR3 runs 14 residues. In the authors' workflow: Amplification with reference gene primers provided the estimates of nucleated cell counts. TCRdb keeps only in-frame clones here, not all; method: immunoSEQ multiplex PCR. The DNA gave D and trimming, while V, J and clone size come from that table. Altogether about 120,000 clones are present, more than 60% being singletons, with the ten largest covering around 6.6%.

This chain uses TRBV30 with TRBJ2-7, with 11 bases aligning to TRBD2. Input material: peripheral blood. The clonotype originates from a man between 65 and 79 years old with acute or convalescent COVID-19. The CDR3 protein is CAWSILAGGPEQYF. The CDR3 DNA reads TGTGCCTGGAGTATTCTAGCGGGAGGACCCGAGCAGTACTTC.